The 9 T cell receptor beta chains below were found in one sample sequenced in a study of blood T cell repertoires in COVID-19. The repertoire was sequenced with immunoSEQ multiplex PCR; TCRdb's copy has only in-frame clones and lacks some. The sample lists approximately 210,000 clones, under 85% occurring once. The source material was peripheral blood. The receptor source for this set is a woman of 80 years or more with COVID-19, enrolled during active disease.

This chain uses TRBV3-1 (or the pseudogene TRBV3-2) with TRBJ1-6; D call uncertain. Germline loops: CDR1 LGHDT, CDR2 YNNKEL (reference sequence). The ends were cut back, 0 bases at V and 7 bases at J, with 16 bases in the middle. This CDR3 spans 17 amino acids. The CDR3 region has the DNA TGTGCCAGCAGCCAAGACCCACGAGGAGTCGGAAATTCACCCCTCCACTTT. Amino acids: CASSQDPRGVGNSPLHF.

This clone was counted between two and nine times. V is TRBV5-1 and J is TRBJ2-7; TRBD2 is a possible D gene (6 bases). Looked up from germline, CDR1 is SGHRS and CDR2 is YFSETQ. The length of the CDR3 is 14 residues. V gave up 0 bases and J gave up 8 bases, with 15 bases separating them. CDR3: CASSLGAGIQKQYF. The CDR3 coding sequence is TGCGCCAGCAGCTTGGGGGCGGGGATCCAAAAGCAGTACTTC. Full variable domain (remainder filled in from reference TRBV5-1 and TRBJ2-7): KAGVTQTPRYLIKTRGQQVTLSCSPISGHRSVSWYQQTPGQGLQFLFEYFSETQRNKGNFPGRFSGRQFSNSRSEMNVSTLELGDSALYLCASSLGAGIQKQYFGPGTRLTVT.

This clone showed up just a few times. CDR3 DNA: TGCGCCAGCAGCCCGGGAGGGGCCAACGTCCTGACTTTC. It yields the protein CASSPGGANVLTF. The chain employs TRBV5-1 and TRBJ2-6; tentative D call: TRBD2 (5 bases). V gave up 4 bases and J gave up 4 bases, with 6 bases separating them. Germline V gene data show CDR1 as SGHRS and CDR2 as YFSETQ. The CDR3 is made up of 13 amino acids.

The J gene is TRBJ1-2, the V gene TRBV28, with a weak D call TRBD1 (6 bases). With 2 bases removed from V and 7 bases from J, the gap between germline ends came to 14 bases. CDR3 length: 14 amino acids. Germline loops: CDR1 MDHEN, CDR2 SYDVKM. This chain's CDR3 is CASSLNPGGLGYTF. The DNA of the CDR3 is TGTGCCAGCAGTTTAAACCCGGGGGGCCTTGGCTACACCTTC.

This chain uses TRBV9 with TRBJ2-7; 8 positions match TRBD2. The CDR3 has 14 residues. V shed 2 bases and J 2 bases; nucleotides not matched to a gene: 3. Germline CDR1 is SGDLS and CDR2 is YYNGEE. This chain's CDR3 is CASSVSGGTYEQYF. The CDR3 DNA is TGTGCCAGCAGCGTGAGCGGGGGAACCTACGAGCAGTACTTC. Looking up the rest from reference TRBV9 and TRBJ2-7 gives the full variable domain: DSGVTQTPKHLITATGQRVTLRCSPRSGDLSVYWYQQSLDQGLQFLIQYYNGEERAKGNILERFSAQQFPDLHSELNLSSLELGDSALYFCASSVSGGTYEQYFGPGTRLTVT.

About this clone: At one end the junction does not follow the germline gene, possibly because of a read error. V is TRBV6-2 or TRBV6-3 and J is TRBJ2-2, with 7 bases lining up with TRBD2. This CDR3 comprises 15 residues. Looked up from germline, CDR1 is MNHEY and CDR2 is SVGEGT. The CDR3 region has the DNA TGTGCCAGCTGCCCCACCCGGGGAGGGCCCGGGGAGTTGTTTTTT. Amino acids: CASCPTRGGPGELFF.

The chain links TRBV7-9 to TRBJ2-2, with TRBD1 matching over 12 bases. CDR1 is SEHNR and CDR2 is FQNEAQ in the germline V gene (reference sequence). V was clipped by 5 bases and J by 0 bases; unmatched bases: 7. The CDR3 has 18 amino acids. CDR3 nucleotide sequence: TGTGCCAGCAGCACTAGAGGGACAGGGGGCTCGAACACCGGGGAGCTGTTTTTT. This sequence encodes CASSTRGTGGSNTGELFF.

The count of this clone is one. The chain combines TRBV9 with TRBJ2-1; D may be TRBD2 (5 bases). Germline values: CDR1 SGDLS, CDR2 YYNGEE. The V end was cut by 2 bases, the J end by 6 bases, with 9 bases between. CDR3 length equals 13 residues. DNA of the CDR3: TGTGCCAGCAGCGTCTCTGAGGGCAATGAGCAGTTCTTC. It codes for CASSVSEGNEQFF.

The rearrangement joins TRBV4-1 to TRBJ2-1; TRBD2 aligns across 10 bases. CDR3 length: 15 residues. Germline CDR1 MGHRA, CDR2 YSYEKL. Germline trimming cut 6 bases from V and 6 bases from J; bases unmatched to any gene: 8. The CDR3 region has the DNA TGCGCCAGCAGTCCTCTAGCGGGAGTTTCCAATGAGCAGTTCTTC. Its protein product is CASSPLAGVSNEQFF.